This T cell receptor beta chain emerged from a study of CD8 T cells in ankylosing spondylitis. General study findings and limits: Disease-associated clones were reportedly significantly overrepresented in matched ankylosing spondylitis synovial fluid. Characteristic, it appeared, of ankylosing spondylitis blood was a TCR beta motif of eight highly homologous variants. Disease-associated clones were CD8+ and fairly uncommon in peripheral blood.

In its sample, this clonotype was seen a few times. Its matching antigen is unknown. This CDR3 comprises 12 residues. CDR1 is MNHEY, CDR2 SVGEGT, per germline. V was trimmed by 8 bases and J by 5 bases, leaving 10 bases between them. Quantitative 5'-RACE with molecular barcodes generated TCR beta libraries. TCRdb recomputed calls from the 5' RACE reads with MiXCR, one row per CDR3 protein. The table has 340,000 or so distinct CDR3 sequences, approximately 15% seen once. The sequencing sample was made of blood, either unsorted or a sorted T cell fraction (not recorded which). The TCR comes from a male donor with ankylosing spondylitis or in good health (not recorded which). The J gene is TRBJ1-5, the V gene TRBV6-2 or TRBV6-3; D not certain. CDR3 in DNA: TGTGCCAGCCGGATAAGAGATCAGCCCCAGCATTTT. Translation gives CASRIRDQPQHF.